The rows below give T cell receptor beta chains drawn from one sample of a study of blood T cell repertoires in COVID-19. Sequenced by immunoSEQ multiplex PCR; TCRdb stores in-frame clones only, minus some. The repertoire holds about 160,000 clones, with approximately 86% as singletons. Sequencing was done on a sample of peripheral blood. Receptor source: a woman aged 55-69 years who had recovered from COVID-19. Each CDR3 is given without its conserved first and last residue. The size entry is marked missing in some rows and otherwise reads once, few, many or a size class.

V gene: TRBV24-1
CDR3 length: 11
J gene: TRBJ1-5
clone size: -
CDR3 protein: ATSGPWGQPQH

V gene: TRBV28
CDR3 length: 16
J gene: TRBJ1-5
clone size: -
CDR3 protein: ASSLPDRGPGSNQPQH

V gene: TRBV11-2
CDR3 length: 13
J gene: TRBJ2-1
clone size: -
CDR3 protein: ASSLLGGSYNEQF

V gene: TRBV4-2
CDR3 length: 14
J gene: TRBJ1-3
clone size: -
CDR3 protein: ASSQEGGGSGNTIY

V gene: TRBV10-1
CDR3 length: 13
J gene: TRBJ2-5
clone size: -
CDR3 protein: ASSASVRAGETQY

V gene: TRBV28
CDR3 length: 14
J gene: TRBJ2-4
clone size: -
CDR3 protein: ASSPWTSGGRDIQY

V gene: TRBV7-2
CDR3 length: 12
J gene: TRBJ1-4
clone size: -
CDR3 protein: ASSVGQGGEKLF

V gene: TRBV2
CDR3 length: 12
J gene: TRBJ1-2
clone size: -
CDR3 protein: ASTEPGDYYGYT

V gene: TRBV30
CDR3 length: 9
J gene: TRBJ1-2
clone size: -
CDR3 protein: AWTTVYGYT

V gene: TRBV16
CDR3 length: 14
J gene: TRBJ1-3
clone size: -
CDR3 protein: ASSTGTVRTGNTIY

V gene: TRBV7-3
CDR3 length: 12
J gene: TRBJ2-4
clone size: few
CDR3 protein: ASSLFPGRNIQY

V gene: TRBV4-1
CDR3 length: 11
J gene: TRBJ1-4
clone size: -
CDR3 protein: ASSQTIGGKLF

V gene: TRBV29-1
CDR3 length: 12
J gene: TRBJ1-2
clone size: -
CDR3 protein: SVGARGLDYGYT

V gene: TRBV11-3
CDR3 length: 12
J gene: TRBJ2-2
clone size: -
CDR3 protein: ASSPDRITGELF

V gene: TRBV4-2
CDR3 length: 14
J gene: TRBJ2-2
clone size: -
CDR3 protein: ASSQDDGFNTGELF

V gene: TRBV7-8
CDR3 length: 14
J gene: TRBJ2-5
clone size: -
CDR3 protein: ASSLDSGGSGETQY

V gene: TRBV4-1
CDR3 length: 13
J gene: TRBJ2-3
clone size: -
CDR3 protein: ASSQLAGATDTQY

V gene: TRBV6-6
CDR3 length: 11
J gene: TRBJ1-5
clone size: -
CDR3 protein: ASRATGSQPQH

V gene: TRBV5-1
CDR3 length: 15
J gene: TRBJ2-1
clone size: many
CDR3 protein: ASSRASGGAHSNEQF

V gene: TRBV7-9
CDR3 length: 11
J gene: TRBJ1-1
clone size: once
CDR3 protein: ASTTSELHEAF

V gene: TRBV5-8
CDR3 length: 12
J gene: TRBJ2-5
clone size: once
CDR3 protein: ASSLHRAQETQY

V gene: TRBV9
CDR3 length: 15
J gene: TRBJ2-3
clone size: -
CDR3 protein: ASSEPYRQGATDTQY

V gene: TRBV5-1
CDR3 length: 14
J gene: TRBJ2-5
clone size: -
CDR3 protein: ASSWQGQGALETQY

V gene: TRBV6-5
CDR3 length: 10
J gene: TRBJ2-1
clone size: -
CDR3 protein: ARGSWGEEQF

V gene: TRBV7-3
CDR3 length: 12
J gene: TRBJ2-1
clone size: -
CDR3 protein: ASSTGGPGNEQF

V gene: TRBV7-3
CDR3 length: 13
J gene: TRBJ2-5
clone size: -
CDR3 protein: ASSLAGAFQETQY

V gene: TRBV2
CDR3 length: 12
J gene: TRBJ1-1
clone size: -
CDR3 protein: ASHFNRPGTEAF

V gene: TRBV9
CDR3 length: 14
J gene: TRBJ2-3
clone size: -
CDR3 protein: ASSARGETGTDTQY

V gene: TRBV9
CDR3 length: 13
J gene: TRBJ2-7
clone size: -
CDR3 protein: ASSVDNTYSYEQY

V gene: TRBV3-1/TRBV3-2
CDR3 length: 9
J gene: TRBJ1-2
clone size: -
CDR3 protein: ASSQARGTT

V gene: TRBV4-1
CDR3 length: 15
J gene: TRBJ2-7
clone size: few
CDR3 protein: ASSQDGLAPGSYEQY

V gene: TRBV7-9
CDR3 length: 14
J gene: TRBJ2-2
clone size: -
CDR3 protein: ASSPTPLSVTGELF

V gene: TRBV7-3
CDR3 length: 9
J gene: TRBJ2-5
clone size: -
CDR3 protein: ASSFGETQY

V gene: TRBV12-3/TRBV12-4
CDR3 length: 10
J gene: TRBJ2-1
clone size: -
CDR3 protein: ATSGWNNEQF

V gene: TRBV28
CDR3 length: 9
J gene: TRBJ1-1
clone size: -
CDR3 protein: ASRATVEAF

V gene: TRBV19
CDR3 length: 13
J gene: TRBJ1-1
clone size: -
CDR3 protein: ASSIGQYGRTEAF

V gene: TRBV29-1
CDR3 length: 11
J gene: TRBJ2-3
clone size: -
CDR3 protein: SVTREITDTQY

V gene: TRBV7-3
CDR3 length: 14
J gene: TRBJ2-3
clone size: -
CDR3 protein: ASSLIGGSSTDTQY

V gene: TRBV9
CDR3 length: 13
J gene: TRBJ1-3
clone size: -
CDR3 protein: ASSQLPGTGNTIY